These T cell receptor beta chains were read from a single sample in a study of blood T cell repertoires in COVID-19. The assay was immunoSEQ multiplex PCR, and TCRdb's table has in-frame clones only and misses some. This table holds over 110,000 clones, approximately 88% found once. The sample was peripheral blood. The receptors come from a human donor in a cohort sampled during active COVID-19. The CDR3 runs from the conserved cysteine through the conserved F or W. The order of the fields is J gene, clone size, D gene, V gene, CDR3 DNA, CDR3 protein. D genes are given only for firm matches. Expanded clones are given a class, and other clones once, few, many or no size at all.

J: TRBJ2-4; size: NA; D: NA; V: TRBV7-9; DNA: TGTGCCAGCAGCGATCCTAAAATAGCCAAAAACATTCAGTACTTC; CDR3: CASSDPKIAKNIQYF
J: TRBJ2-2; size: NA; D: TRBD1; V: TRBV6-6; DNA: TGTGCCAGCAGCCGGGACAGGGCTGGTGCCGGGGAGCTGTTTTTT; CDR3: CASSRDRAGAGELFF
J: TRBJ1-6; size: few; D: NA; V: TRBV5-1; DNA: TGCGCCAGCAGCTTGGGGGCGAATGGGTATAATTCACCCCTCCACTTT; CDR3: CASSLGANGYNSPLHF
J: TRBJ1-1; size: NA; D: NA; V: TRBV9; DNA: TGTGCCAGCAGCGTAGTCCCCGGGAACACTGAAGCTTTCTTT; CDR3: CASSVVPGNTEAFF
J: TRBJ2-5; size: once; D: TRBD2; V: TRBV19; DNA: TGTGCCAGTAGTATAGGACTAGCGGGGGGGAGGACCCAAGAGACCCAGTACTTC; CDR3: CASSIGLAGGRTQETQYF
J: TRBJ1-1; size: NA; D: NA; V: TRBV3-1/TRBV3-2; DNA: TGTGCCAGCAGCCGTGCTCTACAGAGGAACACTGAAGCTTTCTTT; CDR3: CASSRALQRNTEAFF
J: TRBJ2-2; size: NA; D: NA; V: TRBV3-1/TRBV3-2; DNA: TGTGCCAGCAGCGGAGGGACCGGGGAGCTGTTTTTT; CDR3: CASSGGTGELFF
J: TRBJ2-2; size: once; D: TRBD2; V: TRBV4-2; DNA: TGTGCCAGCAGCCATGCTCGGGGGGGCGACACCGGGGAGCTGTTTTTT; CDR3: CASSHARGGDTGELFF
J: TRBJ2-3; size: NA; D: TRBD1; V: TRBV14; DNA: TGTGCCAGCAGCCAATTCCAGGGGGTCGTGACGGATACGCAGTATTTT; CDR3: CASSQFQGVVTDTQYF
J: TRBJ2-1; size: NA; D: TRBD2; V: TRBV4-2; DNA: TGTGCCAGCAGCCAAGATTACTCTAGCGGGGGCCATAATGAGCAGTTCTTC; CDR3: CASSQDYSSGGHNEQFF
J: TRBJ1-2; size: NA; D: TRBD1; V: TRBV6-5; DNA: TGTGCCAGCAGTTACTCACGGACAGGGGGCAAGTATGGCTACACCTTC; CDR3: CASSYSRTGGKYGYTF
J: TRBJ1-6; size: NA; D: NA; V: TRBV12-2; DNA: TGTGCAAGTCGCTTAGGGCAGGGAGGTGGGCCATCACCCCTCCACTTT; CDR3: CASRLGQGGGPSPLHF
J: TRBJ2-7; size: NA; D: NA; V: TRBV19; DNA: TGTGCCAGTAGCTTCGACAGGATGGGATCCTACGAGCAGTACTTC; CDR3: CASSFDRMGSYEQYF
J: TRBJ2-3; size: once; D: TRBD1; V: TRBV7-2; DNA: TGTGCCAGCAGCTTAGCACAGGGGACCACAGATACGCAGTATTTT; CDR3: CASSLAQGTTDTQYF
J: TRBJ1-6; size: NA; D: NA; V: TRBV4-2; DNA: TGTGCCAGCAGCCAAGGTTTAGGAGGGTTGGGCTCCTATAATTCACCCCTCCACTTT; CDR3: CASSQGLGGLGSYNSPLHF
J: TRBJ1-1; size: once; D: NA; V: TRBV7-2; DNA: TGTGCCAGCAGCTTATCTCTGCGGGCTTTCTTT; CDR3: CASSLSLRAFF
J: TRBJ2-1; size: NA; D: NA; V: TRBV4-2; DNA: TGTGCCAGCAGCCAAGAACAGGTCAATGAGCAGTTCTTC; CDR3: CASSQEQVNEQFF
J: TRBJ1-1; size: NA; D: TRBD1; V: TRBV29-1; DNA: TGCAGCGTTGCGGAGGGGGCGAGGACTGAAGCTTTCTTT; CDR3: CSVAEGARTEAFF
J: TRBJ2-1; size: NA; D: TRBD1; V: TRBV5-5; DNA: TGTGCCAGCAGCCATAATCCGGGACAGGGGAACAATGAGCAGTTCTTC; CDR3: CASSHNPGQGNNEQFF
J: TRBJ1-5; size: NA; D: TRBD1; V: TRBV30; DNA: TGTGCCTGGAGTGTTGACAGGGCTACCAATCAGCCCCAGCATTTT; CDR3: CAWSVDRATNQPQHF
J: TRBJ1-5; size: once; D: NA; V: TRBV25-1; DNA: TGTGCCAGCAGTGACCGGGACATACATAGCAATCAGCCCCAGCATTTT; CDR3: CASSDRDIHSNQPQHF
J: TRBJ1-1; size: NA; D: TRBD1; V: TRBV5-1; DNA: TGCGCCAGCAGCCCTCTTCAGGGGGGAAACACTGAAGCTTTCTTT; CDR3: CASSPLQGGNTEAFF
J: TRBJ2-7; size: NA; D: NA; V: TRBV4-1; DNA: TGCGCCAGCAGCCAAGTGGTGGGGAGCTCCTACGAGCAGTACTTC; CDR3: CASSQVVGSSYEQYF
J: TRBJ1-2; size: NA; D: NA; V: TRBV27; DNA: TGTGCCAGCACCCCCGGCCGGGGAAGCTATGGCTACACCTTC; CDR3: CASTPGRGSYGYTF
J: TRBJ2-4; size: NA; D: NA; V: TRBV7-9; DNA: TGTGCCAGCAGCGTCTCAGGGGCCGGGGACATTCAGTACTTC; CDR3: CASSVSGAGDIQYF
J: TRBJ1-1; size: NA; D: NA; V: TRBV19; DNA: TGTGCCAGTAGTATATCAGGTATCATGAACACTGAAGCTTTCTTT; CDR3: CASSISGIMNTEAFF
J: TRBJ1-1; size: NA; D: TRBD1; V: TRBV18; DNA: TGTGCCAGCTCACCACAATTCCCAGGGGGCAGGTCTGAAGCTTTCTTT; CDR3: CASSPQFPGGRSEAFF
J: TRBJ2-7; size: NA; D: TRBD1; V: TRBV3-1/TRBV3-2; DNA: TGTGCCAGCAGCCCGGACAGGGGGCCTTCCTACGAGCAGTACTTC; CDR3: CASSPDRGPSYEQYF
J: TRBJ2-7; size: NA; D: TRBD2; V: TRBV20-1; DNA: TGCAGTGCTAGTCTAGCGGGGCTTACCTACGAGCAGTACTTC; CDR3: CSASLAGLTYEQYF
J: TRBJ1-2; size: once; D: TRBD1; V: TRBV4-1; DNA: TGCGCCAGCAGCCAGGCGACAGGGAACTATGGCTACACCTTC; CDR3: CASSQATGNYGYTF
J: TRBJ1-2; size: NA; D: TRBD1; V: TRBV3-1/TRBV3-2; DNA: TGTGCCAGCAGCCCCCAGGACAGGGAATATGGCTACACCTTC; CDR3: CASSPQDREYGYTF
J: TRBJ2-5; size: NA; D: TRBD2; V: TRBV5-6; DNA: TGTGCCAGCGCCTGGCTAGCGGCTCAAGAGACCCAGTACTTC; CDR3: CASAWLAAQETQYF
J: TRBJ2-5; size: NA; D: NA; V: TRBV7-9; DNA: TGTGCCAGCAGCGCACGGACAGGAGGGGAGACCCAGTACTTC; CDR3: CASSARTGGETQYF
J: TRBJ2-3; size: once; D: TRBD2; V: TRBV4-3; DNA: TGCGCCAGCAGCCAGAGCGGGGGGATGACAGATACGCAGTATTTT; CDR3: CASSQSGGMTDTQYF
J: TRBJ2-1; size: NA; D: NA; V: TRBV9; DNA: TGTGCCAGCAGCGTAGGACAGCACAATGAGCAGTTCTTC; CDR3: CASSVGQHNEQFF
J: TRBJ2-1; size: NA; D: TRBD1; V: TRBV24-1; DNA: TGTGCCACCAGTGATTCCCGACAGGGTCTTTTGAATGAGCAGTTCTTC; CDR3: CATSDSRQGLLNEQFF
J: TRBJ2-3; size: NA; D: TRBD2; V: TRBV5-4; DNA: TGTGCCAGCAGCCAGCTAGCGGGGGTTGATGGAGATACGCAGTATTTT; CDR3: CASSQLAGVDGDTQYF
J: TRBJ1-5; size: NA; D: NA; V: TRBV7-9; DNA: TGTGCCAGCAGCTTAGTCTCCGGGCAGCCCCAGCATTTT; CDR3: CASSLVSGQPQHF
J: TRBJ1-4; size: NA; D: NA; V: TRBV6-6; DNA: TGTGCCAGCAGCCTCGGGGGGGACCACGAAAAACTGTTTTTT; CDR3: CASSLGGDHEKLFF
J: TRBJ1-1; size: NA; D: TRBD1; V: TRBV3-1/TRBV3-2; DNA: TGTGCCAGCAGCCACGCAGGGGGGTCCACTGAAGCTTTCTTT; CDR3: CASSHAGGSTEAFF
J: TRBJ1-2; size: NA; D: NA; V: TRBV6-1; DNA: TGTGCCAGCAGTGAAGGAGGGAGGAAAGGCTACACCTTC; CDR3: CASSEGGRKGYTF